This T cell receptor (beta chain) originates from a study of OX40 agonist ivuxolimab in advanced cancers. At the level of the study: Partial responses were achieved by three patients, one with hepatocellular carcinoma and two with cutaneous melanoma. General study results and limits: On average, a greater number of expanded clones characterised CD8+ T cells relative to CD4+. At 0.1 to 3.0 mg/kg, clonal expansion of CD4+ and CD8+ blood T cells had occurred by week 6.

Only a few counts were recorded for this clone. Its antigen is still unknown. Between the trimmed V and J ends, which lost 0 bases and 7 bases, there was a span of 6 bases. Per the germline V gene, CDR1 is PRHDT and CDR2 is FYEKMQ (reference sequence). The CDR3 is 12 amino acids. Blood got drawn at baseline, again on cycle 4 day 1, and then on cycle 7 day 1. The data were produced by immunoSEQ multiplex PCR, yet TCRdb's version contains in-frame clones alone and is incomplete. There are tens of thousands of clones in the sample; roughly 90% occur only once, and more than 9.5% lies in the top ten. The sequencing here drew on CD4+ or CD8+ T cells sorted from blood, taken in a trial of the OX40 agonist ivuxolimab. The chain is built from TRBV13 and TRBJ1-2; unclear D gene. The TCR comes from an adult with an advanced solid tumor such as melanoma, head and neck, liver or kidney cancer. The CDR3 DNA sequence: TGTGCCAGCAGCTTAGGACTCGGTGGCTACACCTTC. It is translated as CASSLGLGGYTF. Together with reference TRBV13 and TRBJ1-2, the CDR3 gives the full variable domain: AAGVIQSPRHLIKEKRETATLKCYPIPRHDTVYWYQQGPGQDPQFLISFYEKMQSDKGSIPDRFSAQQFSDYHSELNMSSLELGDSALYFCASSLGLGGYTFGSGTRLTVV.